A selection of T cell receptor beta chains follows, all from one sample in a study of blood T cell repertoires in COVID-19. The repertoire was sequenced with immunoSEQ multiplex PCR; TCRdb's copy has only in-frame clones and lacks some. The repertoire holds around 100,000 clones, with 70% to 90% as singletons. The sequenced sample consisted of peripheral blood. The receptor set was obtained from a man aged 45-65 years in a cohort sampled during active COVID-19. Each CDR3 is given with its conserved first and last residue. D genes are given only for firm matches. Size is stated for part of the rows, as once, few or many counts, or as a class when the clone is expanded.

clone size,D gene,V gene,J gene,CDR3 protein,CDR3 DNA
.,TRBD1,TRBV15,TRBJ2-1,CATSREDRGNEQFF,TGTGCCACCAGCAGAGAGGACAGGGGCAATGAGCAGTTCTTC
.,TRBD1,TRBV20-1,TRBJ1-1,CSAGDRGHAFF,TGCAGTGCCGGGGACAGGGGGCACGCTTTCTTT
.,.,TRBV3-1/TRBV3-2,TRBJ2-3,CASSQVRADTQYF,TGTGCCAGCAGCCAAGTACGGGCAGATACGCAGTATTTT
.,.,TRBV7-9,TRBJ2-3,CASSPHGDTQYF,TGTGCCAGCAGCCCGCACGGGGATACGCAGTATTTT
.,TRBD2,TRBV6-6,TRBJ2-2,CASSIAGANTRELFF,TGTGCCAGCAGCATAGCGGGGGCGAACACCAGGGAGCTGTTTTTT
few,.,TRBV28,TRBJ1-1,CASNSRVGFRALAFF,TGTGCCAGCAACTCGAGGGTGGGGTTTCGTGCTCTAGCTTTCTTT
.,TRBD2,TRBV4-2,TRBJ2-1,CASSQGTSGGAAYNEQFF,TGTGCCAGCAGCCAAGGGACTAGCGGGGGGGCTGCCTACAATGAGCAGTTCTTC
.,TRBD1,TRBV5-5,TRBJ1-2,CASAGVGQGEDGYTF,TGTGCCAGCGCTGGGGTGGGACAGGGGGAGGATGGCTACACCTTC
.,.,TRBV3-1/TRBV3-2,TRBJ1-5,CASSHNSKRNQPQHF,TGTGCCAGCAGCCATAATAGCAAGAGGAATCAGCCCCAGCATTTT
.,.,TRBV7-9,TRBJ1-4,CASSSAFGYNEKLFF,TGTGCCAGCAGCTCCGCCTTCGGGTATAATGAAAAACTGTTTTTT
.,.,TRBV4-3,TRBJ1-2,CASSASEGRYGYTF,TGCGCCAGCAGCGCCAGTGAGGGCCGCTATGGCTACACCTTC
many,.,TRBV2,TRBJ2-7,CASGLGQDYEQYF,TGTGCCAGTGGTTTGGGGCAGGACTACGAGCAGTACTTC
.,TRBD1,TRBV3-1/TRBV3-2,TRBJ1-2,CASSQDLLAGGHPGGYTF,TGTGCCAGCAGCCAAGATCTCTTGGCAGGGGGACATCCAGGGGGCTACACCTTC
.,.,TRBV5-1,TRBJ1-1,CASSLGLGTEAFF,TGCGCCAGCAGCTTGGGTCTCGGCACTGAAGCTTTCTTT
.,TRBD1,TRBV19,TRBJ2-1,CASTAQGVANEQFF,TGTGCCAGTACGGCCCAGGGGGTTGCCAATGAGCAGTTCTTC
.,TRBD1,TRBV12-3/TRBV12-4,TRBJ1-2,CASRSQGSKGYTF,TGTGCCAGCAGGTCACAGGGGTCGAAAGGCTACACCTTC